These 8 T cell receptor beta chains came from one sample sequenced in a study of identifying expanded T cells in peripheral blood. The assay was immunoSEQ multiplex PCR, and TCRdb's table has in-frame clones only and misses some. The table includes some 95,000 clones, roughly 90% detected once. Source material: blood. These receptors were taken from a person aged 18 to 75 in good health.

The genes are TRBV19 and TRBJ1-2; D is undetermined. V lost 3 bases and J lost 1, with 18 bases in between. Germline V gene data show CDR1 as LNHDA and CDR2 as SQIVND (reference sequence). CDR3 size: 17 residues. CDR3 region: CASSISSGGGLNYGYTF. The CDR3 DNA reads TGTGCCAGTAGTATTTCCTCGGGCGGCGGGCTTAACTATGGCTACACCTTC.

The genes are TRBV30 and TRBJ1-1; tentatively, D is TRBD1 (5 bases). Germline V CDR1 and CDR2: GTSNPN, SVGIG (reference sequence). V lost 0 bases and J lost 1, with 12 bases in between. The CDR3 is 15 residues long. CDR3: CAWSVRGRANTEAFF. The CDR3 DNA follows: TGTGCCTGGAGTGTAAGAGGCAGGGCGAACACTGAAGCTTTCTTT.

The chain recombines TRBV5-4 with TRBJ1-1; D is possibly TRBD1 (6 bases). V was cut by 2 bases and J by 3 bases, with 8 bases left in between. The CDR3 is 13 residues long. CDR1 SGHNT and CDR2 YYREEE come from the germline V gene (reference sequence). The CDR3 sequence is CASSFSGDTEAFF. CDR3 DNA: TGTGCCAGCAGCTTTTCAGGGGACACTGAAGCTTTCTTT. Full variable domain (outside the CDR3, taken from reference TRBV5-4 and TRBJ1-1): ETGVTQSPTHLIKTRGQQVTLRCSSQSGHNTVSWYQQALGQGPQFIFQYYREEENGRGNFPPRFSGLQFPNYSSELNVNALELDDSALYLCASSFSGDTEAFFGQGTRLTVV.

The chain employs TRBV7-9 and TRBJ1-4; possibly TRBD1 for D (5 bases). The CDR3 loop spans 14 amino acids. Germline values: CDR1 SEHNR, CDR2 FQNEAQ (reference sequence). Trimming pared 0 bases from V and 8 bases from J, leaving 10 bases between. The CDR3 DNA reads as TGTGCCAGCAGCTTAGCGGGGGGACCGGAAAAACTGTTTTTT. It is translated as CASSLAGGPEKLFF.

The CDR3 loop reads CASSLRGAGRTEAFF. For the CDR3, the DNA is TGTGCCAGCAGCCTCCGGGGCGCCGGAAGGACTGAAGCTTTCTTT. This chain links TRBV5-4 with TRBJ1-1, with D possibly matching TRBD1 (5 bases). This CDR3 comprises 15 residues. CDR1 is SGHNT, CDR2 YYREEE, per germline (reference sequence). V lost 4 bases, J lost 5 bases, and 18 bases lay in between.

The chain employs TRBV13 and TRBJ2-1; D tentatively reads TRBD1 or TRBD2 (5 bases each). From germline, CDR1 is PRHDT and CDR2 FYEKMQ (reference sequence). V lost 5 bases and J 5 bases, leaving 19 bases between the germline ends. The length of the CDR3 is 16 residues. The CDR3 coding sequence is TGTGCCAGCAGCCCGACCGGGGCGCGTGGGGACAATGAGCAGTTCTTC. Amino acid sequence: CASSPTGARGDNEQFF.

In the case of this clone: One end of the junction is discordant with germline, which a read error may explain. The chain joins TRBV6-1 to TRBJ2-7; TRBD1 matches at 7 bases. This CDR3 has 11 residues. In germline, CDR1 is MNHNS, CDR2 SASEGT. CDR3 region: CASTGSTGMKF. CDR3 DNA sequence: TGTGCCAGCACCGGATCGACAGGGATGAAGTTC.

The table lists this clone with a count of one. This chain joins TRBV9 and TRBJ1-1, with a possible D match to TRBD1 (6 bases). There are 13 residues in the CDR3. V was trimmed by 4 bases and J by 5 bases, leaving 12 bases between them. CDR1 is SGDLS, CDR2 YYNGEE, per germline. The CDR3 bases are TGTGCCAGCAGCCACAATGGACAGACTGAAGCTTTCTTT. Protein product: CASSHNGQTEAFF.